This T cell receptor (beta chain) was captured in a study of blood T cells in healthy people across ages. A second PCR, run for roughly 7 to 12 cycles, used a sample-barcoded 5' primer plus a J-beta primer mix. TCRdb processed the 5' RACE reads anew with MiXCR; each CDR3 protein has one entry. This sample has about 1 million distinct CDR3 sequences; roughly 24% occur once, and the top ten carry 0.65% to 0.75%. The V gene's germline CDR1 is LNHNV and CDR2 YYDKDF (reference sequence). This CDR3 spans 15 amino acids. The V gene lost 0 bases and the J gene lost 4 bases, with 12 bases spanning the gap. The same data also contributed to another study, on T cells of mothers and their children.

Source material: blood. The chain couples TRBV15 to TRBJ2-5; D not resolved. The TCR originated in a girl between 2 and 10 years old in good health. This CDR3 reads CATSRDRQTRETQYF. The DNA of the CDR3 is TGTGCCACCAGCAGAGATCGTCAGACAAGAGAGACCCAGTACTTC. Supplemented by reference TRBV15 and TRBJ2-5, the full variable domain reads DAMVIQNPRYQVTQFGKPVTLSCSQTLNHNVMYWYQQKSSQAPKLLFHYYDKDFNNEADTPDNFQSRRPNTSFCFLDIRSPGLGDTAMYLCATSRDRQTRETQYFGPGTRLLVL.